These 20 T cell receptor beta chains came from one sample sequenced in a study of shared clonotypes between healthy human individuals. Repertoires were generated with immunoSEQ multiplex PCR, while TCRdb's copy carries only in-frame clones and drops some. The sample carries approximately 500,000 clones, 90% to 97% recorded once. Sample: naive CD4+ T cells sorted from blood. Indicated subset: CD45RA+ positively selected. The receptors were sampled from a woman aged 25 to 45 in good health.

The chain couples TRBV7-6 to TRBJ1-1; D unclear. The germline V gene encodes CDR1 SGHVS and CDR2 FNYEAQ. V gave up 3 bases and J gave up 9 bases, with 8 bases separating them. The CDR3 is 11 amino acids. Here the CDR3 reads CASSFEEKAFF. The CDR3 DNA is TGTGCCAGCAGCTTTGAGGAAAAAGCTTTCTTT.

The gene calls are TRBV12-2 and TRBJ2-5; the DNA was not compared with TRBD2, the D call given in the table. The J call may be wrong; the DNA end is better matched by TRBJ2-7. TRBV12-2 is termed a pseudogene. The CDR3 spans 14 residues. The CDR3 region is CASPHPCRGYEQYF. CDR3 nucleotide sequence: TGTGCAAGTCCCCACCCTTGCCGAGGCTACGAGCAGTACTTC.

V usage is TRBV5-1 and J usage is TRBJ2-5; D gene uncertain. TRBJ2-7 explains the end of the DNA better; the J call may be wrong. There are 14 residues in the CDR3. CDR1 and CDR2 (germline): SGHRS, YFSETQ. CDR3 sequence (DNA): TGCGCCAGCAGCTTGGCTGCAAACGCCTACGAGCAGTACTTC. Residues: CASSLAANAYEQYF.

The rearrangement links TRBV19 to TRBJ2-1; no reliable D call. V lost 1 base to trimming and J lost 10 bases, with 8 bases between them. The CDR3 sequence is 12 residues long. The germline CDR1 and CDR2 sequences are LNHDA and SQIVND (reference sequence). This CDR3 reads CASSIGVLEQFF. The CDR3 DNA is TGTGCCAGTAGTATAGGGGTTCTCGAGCAGTTCTTC.

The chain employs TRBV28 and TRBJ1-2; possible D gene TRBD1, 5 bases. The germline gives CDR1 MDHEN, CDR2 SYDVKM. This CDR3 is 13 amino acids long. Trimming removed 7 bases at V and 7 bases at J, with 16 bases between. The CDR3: CASNHRDVSGYTF. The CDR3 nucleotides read TGTGCCAGCAATCACCGGGACGTCTCTGGCTACACCTTC.

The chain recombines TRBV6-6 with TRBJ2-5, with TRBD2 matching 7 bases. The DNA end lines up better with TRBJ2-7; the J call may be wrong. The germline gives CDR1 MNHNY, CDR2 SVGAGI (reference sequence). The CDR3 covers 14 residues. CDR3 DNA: TGTGCCAGCAGTTACGTGGGAGGGCCCTACGAGCAGTACTTC. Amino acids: CASSYVGGPYEQYF.

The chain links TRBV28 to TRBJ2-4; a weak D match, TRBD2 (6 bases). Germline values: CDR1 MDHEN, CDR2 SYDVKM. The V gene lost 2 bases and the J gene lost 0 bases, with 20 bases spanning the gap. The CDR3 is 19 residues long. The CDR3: CASSLVWGDPILAKNIQYF. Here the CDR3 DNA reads TGTGCCAGCAGTTTAGTTTGGGGGGACCCAATTCTAGCCAAAAACATTCAGTACTTC.

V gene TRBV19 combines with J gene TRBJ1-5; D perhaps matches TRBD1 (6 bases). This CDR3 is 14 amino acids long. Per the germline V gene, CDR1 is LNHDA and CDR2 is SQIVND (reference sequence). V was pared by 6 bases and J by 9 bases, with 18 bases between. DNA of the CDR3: TGTGCCAGTAGAAATCAGGGGCAGGCGGGGCCCCAGCATTTT. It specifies CASRNQGQAGPQHF.

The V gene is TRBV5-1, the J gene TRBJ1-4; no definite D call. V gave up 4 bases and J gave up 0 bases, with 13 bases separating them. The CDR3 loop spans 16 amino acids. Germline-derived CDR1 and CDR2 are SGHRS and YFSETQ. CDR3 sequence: CASSLRGDTTNEKLFF. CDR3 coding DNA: TGCGCCAGCAGCCTGCGAGGAGATACAACTAATGAAAAACTGTTTTTT.

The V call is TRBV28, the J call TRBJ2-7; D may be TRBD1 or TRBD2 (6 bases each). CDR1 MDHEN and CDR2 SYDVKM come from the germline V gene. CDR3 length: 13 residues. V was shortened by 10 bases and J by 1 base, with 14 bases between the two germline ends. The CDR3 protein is CAIGGGHSYEQYF. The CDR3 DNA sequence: TGTGCCATCGGAGGGGGACATTCCTACGAGCAGTACTTC.

The CDR3 DNA reads TGTGCCAGCAGTCAACGGGGTAGCACCCTGAACACTGAAGCTTTCTTT. Its translation: CASSQRGSTLNTEAFF. The V gene is TRBV2, the J gene TRBJ1-1; D remains ambiguous. The CDR3 totals 16 residues. V was cut by 5 bases and J by 0 bases, with 16 bases left in between. Germline assignment: CDR1 SNHLY and CDR2 FYNNEI.

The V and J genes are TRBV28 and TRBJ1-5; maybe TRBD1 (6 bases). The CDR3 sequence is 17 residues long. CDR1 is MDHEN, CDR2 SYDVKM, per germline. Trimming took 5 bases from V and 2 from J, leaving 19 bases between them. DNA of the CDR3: TGTGCCAGCAGTAAAACCCCAGGGGAATATGGCAATCAGCCCCAGCATTTT. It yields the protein CASSKTPGEYGNQPQHF. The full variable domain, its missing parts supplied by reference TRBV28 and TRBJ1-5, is DVKVTQSSRYLVKRTGEKVFLECVQDMDHENMFWYRQDPGLGLRLIYFSYDVKMKEKGDIPEGYSVSREKKERFSLILESASTNQTSMYLCASSKTPGEYGNQPQHFGDGTRLSIL.

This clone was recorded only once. The CDR3 protein is CASRGGASGSYEQYF. The CDR3 DNA follows: TGTGCCAGCAGAGGGGGGGCTAGCGGGAGCTACGAGCAGTACTTC. J is TRBJ2-7 and V is TRBV28; TRBD2 matches 10 bases. Germline trimming cut 6 bases from V and 3 bases from J; bases unmatched to any gene: 8. The CDR3 is made up of 15 amino acids. Germline V CDR1 and CDR2: MDHEN, SYDVKM.

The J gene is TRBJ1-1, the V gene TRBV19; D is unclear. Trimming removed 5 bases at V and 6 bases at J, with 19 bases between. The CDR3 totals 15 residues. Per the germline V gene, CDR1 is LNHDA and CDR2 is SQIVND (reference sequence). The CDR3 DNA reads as TGTGCCAGTAGTGATCCCACAATGTGGCGGCCTGAAGCTTTCTTT. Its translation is CASSDPTMWRPEAFF.

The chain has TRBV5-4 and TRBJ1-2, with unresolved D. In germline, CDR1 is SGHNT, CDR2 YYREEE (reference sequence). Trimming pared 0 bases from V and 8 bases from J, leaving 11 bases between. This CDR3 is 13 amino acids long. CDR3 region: CASSLGELGGYTF. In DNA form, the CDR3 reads TGTGCCAGCAGCTTGGGGGAGTTGGGAGGCTACACCTTC. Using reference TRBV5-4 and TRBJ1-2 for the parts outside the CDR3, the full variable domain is ETGVTQSPTHLIKTRGQQVTLRCSSQSGHNTVSWYQQALGQGPQFIFQYYREEENGRGNFPPRFSGLQFPNYSSELNVNALELDDSALYLCASSLGELGGYTFGSGTRLTVV.

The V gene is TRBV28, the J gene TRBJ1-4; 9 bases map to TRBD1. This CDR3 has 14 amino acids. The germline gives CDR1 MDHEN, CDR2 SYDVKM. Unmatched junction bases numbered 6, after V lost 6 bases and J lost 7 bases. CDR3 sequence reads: CASRPTGGGEKLFF. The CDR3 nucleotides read TGTGCCAGCAGGCCCACAGGGGGCGGTGAAAAACTGTTTTTT.

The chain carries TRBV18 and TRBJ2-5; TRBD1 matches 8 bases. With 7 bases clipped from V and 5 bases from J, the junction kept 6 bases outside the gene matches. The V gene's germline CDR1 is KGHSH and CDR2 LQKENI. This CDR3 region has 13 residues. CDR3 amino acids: CASFLTGEETQYF. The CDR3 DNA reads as TGTGCCAGCTTCCTGACAGGGGAGGAGACCCAGTACTTC.

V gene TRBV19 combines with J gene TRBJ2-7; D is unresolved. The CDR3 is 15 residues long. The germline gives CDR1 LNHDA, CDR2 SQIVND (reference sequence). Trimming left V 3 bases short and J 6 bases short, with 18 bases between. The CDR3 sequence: CASSMTQASGVEQYF. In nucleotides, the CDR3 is TGTGCCAGTAGTATGACCCAGGCTTCGGGTGTCGAGCAGTACTTC.

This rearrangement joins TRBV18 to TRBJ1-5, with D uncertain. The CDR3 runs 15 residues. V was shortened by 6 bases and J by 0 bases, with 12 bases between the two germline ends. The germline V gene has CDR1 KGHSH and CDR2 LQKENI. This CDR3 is CASSTSPGSNQPQHF. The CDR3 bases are TGTGCCAGCTCCACTTCCCCGGGTAGCAATCAGCCCCAGCATTTT.

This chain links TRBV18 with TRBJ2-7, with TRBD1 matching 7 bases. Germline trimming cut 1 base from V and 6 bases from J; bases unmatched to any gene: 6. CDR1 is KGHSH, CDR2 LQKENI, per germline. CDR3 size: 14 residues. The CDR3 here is CASSPRQGKGEQYF. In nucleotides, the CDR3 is TGTGCCAGCTCACCACGACAGGGTAAGGGCGAGCAGTACTTC.